A selection of T cell receptor beta chains follows, all from one sample in a study of beta chain features in type 1 diabetes. The method was immunoSEQ multiplex PCR; TCRdb's version includes in-frame clones alone and lacks a portion of them. The table has hundreds of thousands of clones, around 14% seen once. The sequencing input was naive CD4+ T cells from blood. The receptor source for this set is a man aged 25 to 45 in good health. Each CDR3 is given with its conserved first and last residue. A D gene is named only where the DNA matches it firmly. Expanded clones get a size class; other rows say once, few or many, or leave the size out.

V: TRBV30; J: TRBJ2-6; D: TRBD1; size: NA; CDR3: CAWSTGAGANVLTF; DNA: TGTGCCTGGTCTACAGGGGCTGGGGCCAACGTCCTGACTTTC
V: TRBV7-9; J: TRBJ2-6; D: NA; size: NA; CDR3: CASSRRPRTPGANVLTF; DNA: TGTGCCAGCAGCCGCAGACCCCGGACACCCGGGGCCAACGTCCTGACTTTC
V: TRBV7-9; J: TRBJ2-1; D: TRBD2; size: NA; CDR3: CASSKWEGLYEQFF; DNA: TGTGCCAGCAGCAAGTGGGAGGGGCTCTATGAGCAGTTCTTC
V: TRBV6-6; J: TRBJ1-1; D: NA; size: few; CDR3: CASSLRQEARKAFF; DNA: TGTGCCAGCAGTCTAAGACAGGAGGCGAGGAAAGCTTTCTTT
V: TRBV5-1; J: TRBJ1-1; D: TRBD1; size: few; CDR3: CASSTGRDREKAFF; DNA: TGCGCCAGCAGCACAGGAAGGGACAGAGAAAAAGCTTTCTTT
V: TRBV12-5; J: TRBJ2-5; D: TRBD2; size: few; CDR3: CASGLVGTTGTQYF; DNA: TGTGCTAGTGGTTTGGTGGGGACTACAGGGACCCAGTACTTC
V: TRBV5-1; J: TRBJ2-3; D: NA; size: NA; CDR3: CASRFGPSTDTQYF; DNA: TGCGCCAGCAGGTTTGGGCCAAGCACAGATACGCAGTATTTT
V: TRBV7-2; J: TRBJ1-2; D: TRBD1; size: few; CDR3: CASSVGQGANYGYTF; DNA: TGTGCCAGCAGCGTGGGCCAGGGGGCGAACTATGGCTACACCTTC
V: TRBV29-1; J: TRBJ2-3; D: NA; size: few; CDR3: CSVVREHTTDTQYF; DNA: TGCAGCGTTGTTAGGGAACACACCACAGATACGCAGTATTTT
V: TRBV13; J: TRBJ1-2; D: TRBD1; size: NA; CDR3: CASSLGTGKAGYTF; DNA: TGTGCCAGCAGCTTAGGGACAGGGAAGGCTGGCTACACCTTC
V: TRBV30; J: TRBJ1-4; D: NA; size: NA; CDR3: CAWSVLRQTATNEKLFF; DNA: TGTGCCTGGAGTGTGTTGAGGCAAACCGCAACTAATGAAAAACTGTTTTTT